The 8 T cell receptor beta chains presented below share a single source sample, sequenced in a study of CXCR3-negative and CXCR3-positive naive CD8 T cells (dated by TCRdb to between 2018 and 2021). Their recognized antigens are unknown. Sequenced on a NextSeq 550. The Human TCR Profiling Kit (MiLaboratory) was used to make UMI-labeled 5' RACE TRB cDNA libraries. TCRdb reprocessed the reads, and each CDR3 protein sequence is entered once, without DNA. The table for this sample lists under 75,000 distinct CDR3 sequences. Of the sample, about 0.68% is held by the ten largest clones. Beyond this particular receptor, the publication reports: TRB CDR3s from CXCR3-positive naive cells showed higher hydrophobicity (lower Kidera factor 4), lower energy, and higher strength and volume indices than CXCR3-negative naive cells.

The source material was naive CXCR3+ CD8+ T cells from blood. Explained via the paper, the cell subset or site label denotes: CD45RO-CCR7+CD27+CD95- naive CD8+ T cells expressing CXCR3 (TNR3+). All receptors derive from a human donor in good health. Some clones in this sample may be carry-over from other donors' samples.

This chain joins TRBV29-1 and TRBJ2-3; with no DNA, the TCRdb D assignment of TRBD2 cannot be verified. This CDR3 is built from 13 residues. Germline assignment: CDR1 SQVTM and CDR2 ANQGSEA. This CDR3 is CSPRAVNTDTQYF.

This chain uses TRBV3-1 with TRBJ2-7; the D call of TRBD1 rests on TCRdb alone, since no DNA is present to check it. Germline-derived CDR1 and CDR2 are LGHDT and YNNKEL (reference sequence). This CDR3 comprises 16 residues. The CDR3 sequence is CASSQGGGQGAYEQYF.

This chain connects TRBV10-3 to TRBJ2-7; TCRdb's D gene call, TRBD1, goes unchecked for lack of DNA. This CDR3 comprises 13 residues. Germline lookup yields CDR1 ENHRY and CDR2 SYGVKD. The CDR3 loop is CAITRDRGGEQYF.

CDR3 sequence: CASSQDRAGGQETQYF. The genes are TRBV4-3 and TRBJ2-5; TCRdb names TRBD2, which stays unverified in the absence of DNA. The CDR3 is 16 residues long. Germline V lookup: CDR1 LGHNA, CDR2 YSLEER.

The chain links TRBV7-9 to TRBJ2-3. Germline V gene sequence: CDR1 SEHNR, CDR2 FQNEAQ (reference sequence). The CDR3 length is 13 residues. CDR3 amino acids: CASSLTDTDTQYF.

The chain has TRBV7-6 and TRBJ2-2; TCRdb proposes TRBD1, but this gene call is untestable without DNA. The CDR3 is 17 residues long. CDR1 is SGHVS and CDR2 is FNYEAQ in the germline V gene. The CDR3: CASSLGGSRENTGELFF.

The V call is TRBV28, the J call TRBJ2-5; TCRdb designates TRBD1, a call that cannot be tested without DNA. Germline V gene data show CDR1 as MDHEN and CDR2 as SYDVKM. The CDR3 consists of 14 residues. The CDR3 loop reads CASIGTPGGETQYF.

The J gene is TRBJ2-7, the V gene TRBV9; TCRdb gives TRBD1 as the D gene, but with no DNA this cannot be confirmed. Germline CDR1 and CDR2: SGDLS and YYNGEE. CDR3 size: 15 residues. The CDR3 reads CASSPLPGQTYEQYF.